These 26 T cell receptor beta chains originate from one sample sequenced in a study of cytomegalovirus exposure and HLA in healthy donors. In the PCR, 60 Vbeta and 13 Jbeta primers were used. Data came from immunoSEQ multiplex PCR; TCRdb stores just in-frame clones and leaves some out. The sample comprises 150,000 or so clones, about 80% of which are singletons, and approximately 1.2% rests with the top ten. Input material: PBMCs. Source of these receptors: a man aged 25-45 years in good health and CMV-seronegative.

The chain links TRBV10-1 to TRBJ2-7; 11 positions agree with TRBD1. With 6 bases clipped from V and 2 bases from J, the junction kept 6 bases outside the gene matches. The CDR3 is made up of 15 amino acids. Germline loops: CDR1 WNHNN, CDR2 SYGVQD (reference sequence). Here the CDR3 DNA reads TGCGCCAGCAGGGACAGGGGGCTGGAAACCTACGAGCAGTACTTC. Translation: CASRDRGLETYEQYF.

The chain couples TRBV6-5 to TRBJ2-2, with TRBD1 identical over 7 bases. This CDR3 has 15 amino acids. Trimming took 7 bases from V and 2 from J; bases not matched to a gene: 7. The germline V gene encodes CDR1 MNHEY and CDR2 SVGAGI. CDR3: CASTRDRLNTGELFF. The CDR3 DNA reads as TGTGCCAGCACCCGGGACAGACTCAACACCGGGGAGCTGTTTTTT.

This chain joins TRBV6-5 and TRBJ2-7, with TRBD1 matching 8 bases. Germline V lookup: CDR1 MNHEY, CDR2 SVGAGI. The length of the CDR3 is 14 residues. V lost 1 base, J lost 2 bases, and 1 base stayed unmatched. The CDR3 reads CASSYWDRPYEQYF. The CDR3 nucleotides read TGTGCCAGCAGTTACTGGGACAGGCCCTACGAGCAGTACTTC.

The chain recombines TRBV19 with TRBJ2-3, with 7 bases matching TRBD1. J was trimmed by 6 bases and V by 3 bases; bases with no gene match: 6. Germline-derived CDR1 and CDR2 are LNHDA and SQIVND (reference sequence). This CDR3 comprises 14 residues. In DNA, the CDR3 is TGTGCCAGTAGTATTGAACAGGGGCGGGATACGCAGTATTTT. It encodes CASSIEQGRDTQYF.

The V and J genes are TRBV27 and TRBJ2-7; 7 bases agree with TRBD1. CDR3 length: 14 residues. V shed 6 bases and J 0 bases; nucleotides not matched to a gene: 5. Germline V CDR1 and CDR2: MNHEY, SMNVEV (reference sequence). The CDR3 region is CASRGQVSSYEQYF. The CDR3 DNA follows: TGTGCCAGCAGAGGACAGGTGAGCTCCTACGAGCAGTACTTC.

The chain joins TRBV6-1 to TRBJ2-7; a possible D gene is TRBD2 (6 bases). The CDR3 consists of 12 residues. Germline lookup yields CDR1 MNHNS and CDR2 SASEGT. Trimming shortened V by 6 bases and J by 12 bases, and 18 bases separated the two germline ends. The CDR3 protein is CASSPGGLGLYF. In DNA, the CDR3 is TGTGCCAGCAGCCCTGGAGGGCTTGGTTTGTACTTC.

The CDR3, as DNA: TGCGCCAGCAGCCAATTTCCGGGGGGCTATGGCTACACCTTC. Translation gives CASSQFPGGYGYTF. The chain is built from TRBV4-3 and TRBJ1-2, with D perhaps matching TRBD1 (5 bases). CDR1 is LGHNA, CDR2 YSLEER, per germline. With 2 bases removed from V and 4 bases from J, the gap between germline ends came to 11 bases. This CDR3 has 14 residues.

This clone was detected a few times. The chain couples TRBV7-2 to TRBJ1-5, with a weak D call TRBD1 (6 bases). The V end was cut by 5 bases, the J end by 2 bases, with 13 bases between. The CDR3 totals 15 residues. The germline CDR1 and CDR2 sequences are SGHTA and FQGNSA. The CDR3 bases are TGTGCCAGCAGCAACCGGGACATGGGCAATCAGCCCCAGCATTTT. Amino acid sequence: CASSNRDMGNQPQHF. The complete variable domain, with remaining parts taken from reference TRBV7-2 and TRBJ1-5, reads GAGVSQSPSNKVTEKGKDVELRCDPISGHTALYWYRQSLGQGLEFLIYFQGNSAPDKSGLPSDRFSAERTGGSVSTLTIQRTQQEDSAVYLCASSNRDMGNQPQHFGDGTRLSIL.

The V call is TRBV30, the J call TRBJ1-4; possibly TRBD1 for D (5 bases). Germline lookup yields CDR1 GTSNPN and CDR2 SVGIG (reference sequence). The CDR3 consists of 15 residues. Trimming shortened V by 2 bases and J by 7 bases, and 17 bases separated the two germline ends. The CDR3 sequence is CAWSNRQSLGEKLFF. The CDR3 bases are TGTGCCTGGAGTAACCGACAGTCCCTCGGTGAAAAACTGTTTTTT.

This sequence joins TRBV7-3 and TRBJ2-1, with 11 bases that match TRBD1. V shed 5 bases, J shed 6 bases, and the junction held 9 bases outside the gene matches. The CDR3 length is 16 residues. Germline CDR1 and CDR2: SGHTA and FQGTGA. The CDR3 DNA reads TGTGCCAGCAGCATATTAGGGACAGGGGGAACCAATGAGCAGTTCTTC. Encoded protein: CASSILGTGGTNEQFF.

As DNA, the CDR3 is TGCAGTGCTAGAGCCGACTACGAGCAGTACTTC. As protein: CSARADYEQYF. V gene TRBV20-1 combines with J gene TRBJ2-5, with D unresolved. The J call is doubtful: the DNA matches TRBJ2-7 better. The CDR3 extends over 11 amino acids. Germline CDR1 reads DFQATT; CDR2 reads SNEGSKA (reference sequence).

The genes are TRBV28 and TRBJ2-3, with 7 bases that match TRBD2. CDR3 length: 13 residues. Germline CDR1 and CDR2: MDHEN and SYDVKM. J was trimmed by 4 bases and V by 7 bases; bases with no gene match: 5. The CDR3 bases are TGTGCCAGCACTACTAGCGACCCAGATACGCAGTATTTT. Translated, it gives CASTTSDPDTQYF.

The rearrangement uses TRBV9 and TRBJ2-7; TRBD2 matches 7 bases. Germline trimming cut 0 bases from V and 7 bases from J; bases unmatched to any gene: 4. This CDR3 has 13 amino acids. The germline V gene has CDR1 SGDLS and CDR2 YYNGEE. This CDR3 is CASSVGDGGEQYF. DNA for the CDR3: TGTGCCAGCAGCGTAGGGGACGGGGGGGAGCAGTACTTC.

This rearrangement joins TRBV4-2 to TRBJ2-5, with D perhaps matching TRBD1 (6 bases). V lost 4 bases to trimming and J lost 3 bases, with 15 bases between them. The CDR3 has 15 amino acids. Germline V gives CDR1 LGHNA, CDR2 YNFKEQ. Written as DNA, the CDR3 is TGTGCCAGCAGCCCAGAGGGGGACACAGAAGAGACCCAGTACTTC. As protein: CASSPEGDTEETQYF.

This CDR3 reads CASSSPRGEPPGNTIYF. CDR3 DNA sequence: TGTGCCAGCAGCTCGCCCCGCGGCGAACCCCCTGGAAACACCATATATTTT. The chain has TRBV13 and TRBJ1-3; D is unclear. Trimming removed 4 bases from V and 2 bases from J, with 18 bases in between. Germline V lookup: CDR1 PRHDT, CDR2 FYEKMQ (reference sequence). This CDR3 is built from 17 residues.

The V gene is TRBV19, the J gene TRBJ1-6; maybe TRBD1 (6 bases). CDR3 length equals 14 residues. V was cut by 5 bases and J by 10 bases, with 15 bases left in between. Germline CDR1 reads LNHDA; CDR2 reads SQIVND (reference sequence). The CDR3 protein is CASSWGAGESPLHF. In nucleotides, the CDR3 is TGTGCCAGTAGTTGGGGGGCGGGGGAATCACCCCTCCACTTT.

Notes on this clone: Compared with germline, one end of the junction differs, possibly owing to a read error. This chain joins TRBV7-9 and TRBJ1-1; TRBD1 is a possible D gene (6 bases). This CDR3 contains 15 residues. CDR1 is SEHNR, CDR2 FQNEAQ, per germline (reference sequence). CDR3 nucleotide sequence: TGTTCCAGCAGCATGGAACAGGGATCGGGCACTGAAGCTTTCTTT. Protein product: CSSSMEQGSGTEAFF.

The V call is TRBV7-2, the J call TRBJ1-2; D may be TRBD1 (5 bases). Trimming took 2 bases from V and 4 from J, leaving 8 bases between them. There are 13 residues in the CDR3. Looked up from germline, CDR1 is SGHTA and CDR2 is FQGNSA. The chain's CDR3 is CASSLRTLYGYTF. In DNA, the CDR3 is TGTGCCAGCAGCTTAAGGACACTCTATGGCTACACCTTC.

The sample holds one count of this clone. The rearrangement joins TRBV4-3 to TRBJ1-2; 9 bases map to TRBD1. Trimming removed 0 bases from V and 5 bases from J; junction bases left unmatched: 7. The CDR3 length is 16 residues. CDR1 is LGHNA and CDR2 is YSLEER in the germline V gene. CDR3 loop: CASSQDMPGTGYGYTF. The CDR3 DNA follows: TGCGCCAGCAGCCAAGACATGCCCGGGACAGGGTATGGCTACACCTTC.

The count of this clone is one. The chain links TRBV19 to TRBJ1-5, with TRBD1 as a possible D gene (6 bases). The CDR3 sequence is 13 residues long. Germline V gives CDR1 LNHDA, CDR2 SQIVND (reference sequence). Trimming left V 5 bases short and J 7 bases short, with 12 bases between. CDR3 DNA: TGTGCCAGTAGTTCTAGGGGGAGCCAGCCCCAGCATTTT. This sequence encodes CASSSRGSQPQHF.

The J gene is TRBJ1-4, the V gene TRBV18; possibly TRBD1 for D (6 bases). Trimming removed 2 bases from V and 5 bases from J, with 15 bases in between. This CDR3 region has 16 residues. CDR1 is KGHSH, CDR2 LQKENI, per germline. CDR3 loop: CASSPSGGAKNEKLFF. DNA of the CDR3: TGTGCCAGCTCACCATCCGGGGGGGCTAAGAATGAAAAACTGTTTTTT.

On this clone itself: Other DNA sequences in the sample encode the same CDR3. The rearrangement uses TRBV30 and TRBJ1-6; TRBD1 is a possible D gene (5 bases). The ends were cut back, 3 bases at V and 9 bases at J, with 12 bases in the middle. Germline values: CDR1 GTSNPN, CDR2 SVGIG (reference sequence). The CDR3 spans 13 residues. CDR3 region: CAWSGGPSSPLHF. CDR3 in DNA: TGTGCCTGGAGCGGGGGACCGAGTTCACCCCTCCACTTT.

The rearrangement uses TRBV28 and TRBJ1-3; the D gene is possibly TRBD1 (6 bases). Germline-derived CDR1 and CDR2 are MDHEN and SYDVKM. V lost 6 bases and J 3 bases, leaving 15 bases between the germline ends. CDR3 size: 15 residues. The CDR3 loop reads CASRSEGGDGNTIYF. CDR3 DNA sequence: TGTGCCAGCAGGAGTGAAGGGGGTGATGGAAACACCATATATTTT.

The CDR3 sequence: CAWRGDTSTDTQYF. CDR3 in DNA: TGTGCCTGGAGAGGGGACACTAGCACAGATACGCAGTATTTT. This chain joins TRBV30 and TRBJ2-3; weak D call: TRBD1 (6 bases). Germline CDR1 GTSNPN, CDR2 SVGIG (reference sequence). V shed 3 bases and J shed 0 bases, with 10 bases lying between them. The CDR3 length is 14 residues.

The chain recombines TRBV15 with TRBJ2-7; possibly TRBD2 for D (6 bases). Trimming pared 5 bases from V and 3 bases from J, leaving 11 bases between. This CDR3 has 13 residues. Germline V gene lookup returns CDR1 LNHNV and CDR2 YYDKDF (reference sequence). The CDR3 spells CATSDRESYEQYF. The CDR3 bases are TGTGCCACCAGCGACCGGGAGAGCTACGAGCAGTACTTC. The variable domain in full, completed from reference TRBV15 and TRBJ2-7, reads DAMVIQNPRYQVTQFGKPVTLSCSQTLNHNVMYWYQQKSSQAPKLLFHYYDKDFNNEADTPDNFQSRRPNTSFCFLDIRSPGLGDTAMYLCATSDRESYEQYFGPGTRLTVT.

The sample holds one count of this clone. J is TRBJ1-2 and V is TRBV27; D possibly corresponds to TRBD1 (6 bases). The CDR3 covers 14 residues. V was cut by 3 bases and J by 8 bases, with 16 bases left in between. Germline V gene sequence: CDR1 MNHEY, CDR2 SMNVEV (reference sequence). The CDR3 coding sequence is TGTGCCAGCAGTTTTAGGTCCAGGGGAGACGGCTACACCTTC. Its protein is CASSFRSRGDGYTF.